This T cell receptor (beta chain) is from a study of cytomegalovirus exposure and HLA in healthy donors. Broader study findings: Overall, approximately 150 TCR beta chains were annotated as cytomegalovirus-associated. Reportedly, fewer N-insertions than the roughly 600-donor mean appeared in an Asian-associated ancestry cluster in a later analysis. Under in vitro conditions, three CMV-associated chains were confirmed as specific for CMV antigens.

The primer mix had 60 Vbeta and 13 Jbeta primers. Data came from immunoSEQ multiplex PCR; TCRdb stores just in-frame clones and leaves some out. The table lists approximately 120,000 clones, roughly 68% of them singletons, with approximately 3.9% in the top ten. Germline loops: CDR1 SGHDN, CDR2 FVKESK. V lost 2 bases to trimming and J lost 7 bases, with 14 bases between them. CDR3 size: 15 residues. Each donor was healthy, and each was a bone marrow donor. About this clone itself: Its antigen is still unknown.

The sequence derives from a woman in her 50s in good health and CMV-seropositive. The sample was PBMCs. The J gene is TRBJ1-4, the V gene TRBV14; D call uncertain. As DNA, the CDR3 is TGTGCCAGCAGCCAAACCGGACTTGGAGGTGAAAAACTGTTTTTT. It translates to CASSQTGLGGEKLFF.